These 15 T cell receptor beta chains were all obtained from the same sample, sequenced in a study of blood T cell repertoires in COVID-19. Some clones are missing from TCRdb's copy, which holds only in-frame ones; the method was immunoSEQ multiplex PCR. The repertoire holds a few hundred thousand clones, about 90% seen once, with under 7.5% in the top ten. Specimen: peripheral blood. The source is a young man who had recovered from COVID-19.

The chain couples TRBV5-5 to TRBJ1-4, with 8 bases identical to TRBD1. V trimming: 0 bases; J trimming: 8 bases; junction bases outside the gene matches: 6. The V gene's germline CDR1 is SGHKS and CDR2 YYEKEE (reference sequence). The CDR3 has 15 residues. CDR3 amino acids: CASSLGGQAWEKLFF. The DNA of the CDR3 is TGTGCCAGCAGCTTGGGGGGACAGGCTTGGGAAAAACTGTTTTTT.

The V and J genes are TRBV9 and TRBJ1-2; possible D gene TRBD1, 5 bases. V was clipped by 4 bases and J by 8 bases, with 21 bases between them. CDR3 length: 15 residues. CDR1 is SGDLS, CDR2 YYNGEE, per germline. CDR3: CASSQGPAGGEGYTF. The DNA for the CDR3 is TGTGCCAGCAGCCAGGGACCGGCCGGGGGGGAAGGCTACACCTTC.

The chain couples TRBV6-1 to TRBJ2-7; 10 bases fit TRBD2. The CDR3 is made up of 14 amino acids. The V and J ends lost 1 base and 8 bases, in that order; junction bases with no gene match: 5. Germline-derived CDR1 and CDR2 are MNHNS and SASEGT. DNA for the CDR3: TGTGCCAGCAGTGAAGAGGGACTAGCGTCCAAGCAGTACTTC. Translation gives CASSEEGLASKQYF.

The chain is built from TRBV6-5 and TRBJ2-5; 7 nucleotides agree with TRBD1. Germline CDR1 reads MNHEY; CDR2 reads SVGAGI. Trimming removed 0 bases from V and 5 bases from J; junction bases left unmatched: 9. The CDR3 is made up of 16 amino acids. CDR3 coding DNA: TGTGCCAGCAGTTACTCCACGACAGGGCTGGGGGAGACCCAGTACTTC. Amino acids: CASSYSTTGLGETQYF.

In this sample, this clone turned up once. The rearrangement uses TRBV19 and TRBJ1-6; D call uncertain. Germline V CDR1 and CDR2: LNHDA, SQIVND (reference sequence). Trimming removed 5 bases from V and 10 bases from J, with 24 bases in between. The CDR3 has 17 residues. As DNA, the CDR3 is TGTGCCAGTAGTCTTGGAACAATTGGGCTCAGATCGTCACCCCTCCACTTT. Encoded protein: CASSLGTIGLRSSPLHF.

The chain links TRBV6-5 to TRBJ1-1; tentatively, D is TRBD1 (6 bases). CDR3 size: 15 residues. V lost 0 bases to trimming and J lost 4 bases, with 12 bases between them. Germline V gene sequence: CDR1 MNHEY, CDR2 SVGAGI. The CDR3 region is CASSYSYAGATEAFF. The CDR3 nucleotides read TGTGCCAGCAGTTACTCCTACGCAGGGGCCACTGAAGCTTTCTTT.

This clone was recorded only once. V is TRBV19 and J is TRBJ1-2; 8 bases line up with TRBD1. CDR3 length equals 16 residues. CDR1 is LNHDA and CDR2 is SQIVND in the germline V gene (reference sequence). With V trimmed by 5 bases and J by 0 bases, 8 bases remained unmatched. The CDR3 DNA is TGTGCCAGTAGTTATTCGGACAGGGTAGCTAACTATGGCTACACCTTC. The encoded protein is CASSYSDRVANYGYTF. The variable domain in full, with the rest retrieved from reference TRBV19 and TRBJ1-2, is DGGITQSPKYLFRKEGQNVTLSCEQNLNHDAMYWYRQDPGQGLRLIYYSQIVNDFQKGDIAEGYSVSREKKESFPLTVTSAQKNPTAFYLCASSYSDRVANYGYTFGSGTRLTVV.

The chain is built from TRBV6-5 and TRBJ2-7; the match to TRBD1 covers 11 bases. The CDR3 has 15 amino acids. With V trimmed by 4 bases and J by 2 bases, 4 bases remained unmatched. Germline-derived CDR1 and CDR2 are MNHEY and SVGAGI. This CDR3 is CASSWDRGITYEQYF. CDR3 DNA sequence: TGTGCCAGCAGTTGGGACAGGGGGATAACCTACGAGCAGTACTTC.

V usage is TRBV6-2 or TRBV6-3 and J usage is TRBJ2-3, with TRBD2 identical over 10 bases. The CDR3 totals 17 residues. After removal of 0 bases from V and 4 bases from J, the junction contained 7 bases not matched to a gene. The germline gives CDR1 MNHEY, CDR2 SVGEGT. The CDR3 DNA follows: TGTGCCAGCAGTTACTCTCAGCGGGAGGGTAAGGCAGATACGCAGTATTTT. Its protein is CASSYSQREGKADTQYF.

CDR3 loop: CASSYSVLSIYEQYF. CDR3 nucleotides: TGTGCCAGCAGTTACTCGGTCCTAAGTATCTACGAGCAGTACTTC. The gene calls are TRBV6-6 and TRBJ2-7; D is undetermined. The CDR3 consists of 15 residues. Germline loops: CDR1 MNHNY, CDR2 SVGAGI (reference sequence). The V gene lost 0 bases and the J gene lost 3 bases, with 12 bases spanning the gap.

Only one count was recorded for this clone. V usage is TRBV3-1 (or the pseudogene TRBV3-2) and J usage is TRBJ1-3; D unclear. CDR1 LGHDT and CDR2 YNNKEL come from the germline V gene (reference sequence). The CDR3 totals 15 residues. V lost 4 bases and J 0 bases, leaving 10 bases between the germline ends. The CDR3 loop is CASSPSPLSGNTIYF. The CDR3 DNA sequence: TGTGCCAGCAGCCCTAGTCCCCTCTCTGGAAACACCATATATTTT.

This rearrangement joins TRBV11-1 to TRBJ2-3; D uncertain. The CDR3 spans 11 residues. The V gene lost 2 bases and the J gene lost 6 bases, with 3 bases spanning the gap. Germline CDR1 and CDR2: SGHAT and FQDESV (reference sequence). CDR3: CASSLRDTQYF. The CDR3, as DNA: TGTGCCAGCAGCTTACGGGATACGCAGTATTTT.

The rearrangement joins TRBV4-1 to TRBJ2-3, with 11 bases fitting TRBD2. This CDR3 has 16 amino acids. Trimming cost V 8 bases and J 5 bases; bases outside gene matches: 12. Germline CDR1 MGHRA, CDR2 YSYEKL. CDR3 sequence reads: CASHLGLAGGQDTQYF. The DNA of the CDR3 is TGCGCCAGCCATCTTGGATTAGCGGGGGGGCAAGATACGCAGTATTTT.

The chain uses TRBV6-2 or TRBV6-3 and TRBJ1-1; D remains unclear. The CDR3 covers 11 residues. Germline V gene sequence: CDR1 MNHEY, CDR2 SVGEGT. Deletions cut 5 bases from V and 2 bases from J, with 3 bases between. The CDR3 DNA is TGTGCCAGCAGTCCAAACACTGAAGCTTTCTTT. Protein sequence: CASSPNTEAFF.

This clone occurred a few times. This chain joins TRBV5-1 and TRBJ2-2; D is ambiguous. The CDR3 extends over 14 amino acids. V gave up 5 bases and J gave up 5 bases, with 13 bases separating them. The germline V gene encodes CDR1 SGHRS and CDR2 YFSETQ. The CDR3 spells CASSASGGTGELFF. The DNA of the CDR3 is TGCGCCAGCAGTGCGTCAGGTGGTACCGGGGAGCTGTTTTTT.